This TCR beta chain stems from a study of blood T cell repertoires in COVID-19 (dated by TCRdb to between 2020 and 2021). Describing the broader study: The collaborator samples originated in the United States, Italy and Spain and spanned the acute and convalescent phases of COVID-19. The material from the prospective study consisted of cDNA or gDNA derived from T cells, B-cell-depleted T cells, or PBMCs. Subjects who had been exposed to COVID-19, were actively infected with it, or had recovered from it provided the deeply sampled blood TCRbeta repertoires that made up the dataset. The repertoires were made available in a free public database intended to serve as a resource for research on the immune response to SARS-CoV-2. The samples were drawn from two sources: the first 160 participants of the ongoing ImmuneRACE study, and over 950 subjects contributed by 6 global collaborators. The sample metadata nearly always contained a de-identified subject ID, COVID-19 status, age in years and sex. HLA class I and class II types, where available, came from metadata supplied by the sample provider rather than from assay-based typing. The investigation overall reported the following: The amount of clinical and demographic metadata varied by source and participant and was provided uncurated.

The CDR3 covers 12 residues, taking in both the cysteine and the phenylalanine. The retained sequence is limited to the CDR3, 36 bases, with the frame set at the first base. As encoded in the germline V gene (reference sequence), CDR1 is MNHEY while CDR2 is SMNVEV. V gives up 7 bases and J gives up 8 bases, and the segment between their germline ends measures 14 bases. Whole blood was collected in K2EDTA tubes by collaborating institutions according to the institutions' own protocols. For TCRbeta analysis, collaborators shipped samples in one of three forms: frozen whole blood, isolated PBMCs, or DNA extracted from either of those sample types. For this clone: What antigen it recognizes has not been identified. No per-base quality is available; no much larger clone lies one base away.

The immunoSEQ Assay, a bias-controlled multiplex PCR, was used to amplify TCRbeta CDR3 regions from genomic DNA. As for the authors' bioinformatics: The number of nucleated cells in each sample was estimated from the amplification of reference gene primers within the assay. Sequence reads were collapsed and filtered to measure the absolute abundance of every unique TCRbeta CDR3 rearrangement. Productive Simpson clonality was computed per sample as the square root of Simpson's diversity index over productive rearrangements. Here the immuneACCESS table is served through TCRdb, limited to in-frame sequences with V and J called. Missing clones are a known gap in these copies; in checked studies unresolved V genes cover under half, and the rest lacks a known reason. Clonal size and the V and J genes are those of that table, whereas D and trimming came from the DNA. The sample has around 250,000 clones on record, approximately 85% of them singletons. The top ten constitute 4.5% to 6% of the sample.

Sequenced material: peripheral blood. Recombination joined TRBV27 with TRBJ1-1, with no D gene named confidently. The receptor comes from a man between 45 and 60 years old with active or convalescent COVID-19. The CDR3 sequence is CASKGWRAEAFF. The DNA sequence is given as TGTGCCAGCAAGGGCTGGCGGGCCGAAGCTTTCTTT.